This T cell receptor beta chain was identified during a study of T cell repertoires in aging, cancer and after chemotherapy. TCR beta rearrangements were amplified from peripheral blood genomic DNA. A mixed TRB-A/B primer pool amplified rearranged TRB by multiplex touch-down PCR. TCRdb itself ran the multiplex PCR reads through MiXCR, one entry per CDR3 protein. The sample yields over 8,000 distinct CDR3 sequences, around 38% seen once. The sample was blood. This sequence was found in a human donor in good health.

The CDR3 spells CSASFRGREQFF. In DNA form, the CDR3 reads TGCAGTGCTAGTTTCCGGGGGCGTGAGCAGTTCTTC. The V call is TRBV20-1, the J call TRBJ2-1, with D possibly being TRBD1 or TRBD2 (6 bases each). The CDR3 is 12 amino acids. Germline loops: CDR1 DFQATT, CDR2 SNEGSKA (reference sequence). Trimming took 3 bases from V and 9 from J, leaving 12 bases between them.